This T cell receptor (beta chain) was retrieved from a study of T cell changes during pregnancy in multiple sclerosis. The CDR3 length is 12 residues. Trimming removed 5 bases from V and 13 bases from J, with 17 bases in between. CDR1 and CDR2 from the germline V gene are MNHEY and SVGAGI. Method: immunoSEQ multiplex PCR; TCRdb's copy keeps in-frame clones and lacks some. The sample includes 69,000 or so clones, over 80% of them seen just once. The chain joins TRBV6-5 to TRBJ1-2; D gene ambiguous. The starting material was peripheral blood, obtained in the third trimester of pregnancy. The origin of this receptor is a female donor in good health, enrolled as a control in a pregnancy study. CDR3 protein: CASSPPHRFFTF. CDR3 nucleotide sequence: TGTGCCAGCAGTCCACCTCACAGATTCTTCACCTTC.